This TCR beta chain was documented in a study of T cell responses to AZD1222 COVID-19 vaccine (dated by TCRdb to about 2021). For the study in its entirety: AZD1222 recipients with second doses at about 4 weeks or about 12 weeks were pooled, because spike-specific TCR depth and breadth did not differ between schedules. Trial participants were enrolled into age subgroups of 18-55, 56-69 and 70-plus years, which contained about 150, 27 and 61 TCR-sequenced participants, respectively. TCR sequencing was performed for about 240 trial participants, of whom about 200 were given two doses of AZD1222 and around 26 were given two doses of MenACWY control vaccine.

CDR1 and CDR2 (LNHDA, SQIVND) derive from the germline V gene (reference sequence). Germline trimming: 5 bases from V, 6 bases from J; junction bases outside gene matches: 4. Measured from the cysteine to the phenylalanine, the CDR3 is 13 residues long. This entry keeps only the CDR3 DNA: 39 bases, framed from base 1. The CDR3 regions of human TCRbeta chains were subjected to immunosequencing. Turning to the authors' computational methods: Repertoire TCRs were matched against a reference library of SARS-CoV-2-specific TCRs generated with the MIRA antigen-specificity platform. Breadth was defined as the fraction of unique TCRs that were SARS-CoV-2-associated, and depth was defined as the fraction of total T cells that were SARS-CoV-2-associated. Using the MIRA data, each spike-specific TCR was assigned both to the spike region to which the TCR was reactive and to a CD4 or CD8 class. Log10-transformed breadth and depth values were compared by one-way ANOVA with Sidak's multiple comparisons tests. Held by TCRdb, this immuneACCESS table contains in-frame sequences only and omits some clones. Under half of the omission traces to an unresolved V gene where checked; the cause of the rest is unknown. V, J and clone size are taken as reported in that table, and D and trimming were inferred from the DNA itself. The sample records 55,000 to 75,000 clones, 65% to 80% of which are singletons. The top ten clones comprise about 12% of the sample.

Broader findings and caveats from the paper: After two AZD1222 doses, spike-specific TCR breadth and depth were significantly higher than at day 0 and than in MenACWY recipients. In the small 56-69-year group, the increase in depth fell short of significance, most likely because of low power. Nearly half of unique spike-specific TCRs reportedly recognized epitopes outside regions mutated in the B.1.351 and B.1.1.7 variants. CD4 TCRs associated with the vaccine covered the entire spike protein, and the dominant responses were in regions 160-218 and 743-854. Because no samples from the day 14 peak response were available, repertoires could be characterized only after the peak T cell response. Conclusions about previously exposed vaccinees were limited because only five to seven AZD1222 recipients were SARS-CoV-2 seropositive at baseline. Most participants were white British and females outnumbered males, and the authors suggested that clonal diversity may have been underestimated.

Remarks on this clone: Its antigen is still unknown. Base quality data are lacking; no much larger clone is found one base away.

What this sample's time point label stands for: baseline before first vaccination. Samples from vaccinated people were obtained from the UK trials COV001 and COV002, which included a single-blind randomized controlled phase 2/3 trial of AZD1222 (ChAdOx1 nCoV-19) in healthy adults. Trial participant PBMC samples were collected at day 0 and day 28 after the second dose for TCRbeta chain sequencing. The sequencing here drew on peripheral blood, taken on day 0 of AZD1222 vaccination. This receptor was identified in an adult in good health. The V and J segments used are TRBV19 and TRBJ2-5, and 9 junctional nucleotides match TRBD2. The CDR3 reads CASSPTSGKTQYF. The DNA reads as follows: TGTGCCAGTAGTCCGACTAGCGGCAAGACCCAGTACTTC.